This T cell receptor (beta chain) was captured in a study of cytomegalovirus exposure and HLA in healthy donors (dated by TCRdb to about 2017). Regarding the study in general: A later analysis indicated that the 120 validation repertoires were generated on the platform also employed for the approximately 700 repertoires of the first cohort. The study aimed to test whether signatures of past pathogen exposure could be identified by cataloging public T cell receptors. A separate validation cohort of roughly 110 different subjects was used in addition to the 666-subject first cohort. The study combined high-throughput TCR immunosequencing, statistical association of individual TCRs with disease status, and machine learning to predict cytomegalovirus infection status. The paper's findings and limits, for the study overall: Of the cluster scores, 85% to 95% were above 0 in a later analysis, which found that TCRs clustered in the first cohort also tended to co-occur in the roughly 130 validation repertoires. All 120 or so repertoires were used to score co-occurrence in the validation cohort in a later analysis, because that analysis had no HLA typing for the cohort. The authors suggested that the approach could potentially be generalized to other disease states and immunological phenotypes. While some public TCRs were present in many individuals, most TCR sequences turned up only very rarely across donors. The study listed 164 TCR beta chains as associated with cytomegalovirus. The classifier was reported to diagnose cytomegalovirus status with high specificity and sensitivity in both the original and validation cohorts. Three of the identified cytomegalovirus-associated TCR beta chains were confirmed in vitro to be specific for cytomegalovirus antigens.

The library was made by the immunoSEQ multiplex PCR assay. The paper's data handling went like this. To diagnose cytomegalovirus status from the catalog of TCR beta chain sequences, a statistical classification framework was built. TCRdb stores this immuneACCESS table with in-frame sequences only. Part of the clones is absent; in the studies checked, under half of the shortfall reflects unresolved V genes, and no reason is known for the rest. V, J and clone size are taken as reported in that table, and D and trimming were inferred from the DNA itself. The sample table lists 150,000 to 200,000 clones, about 83% of them with a count of one. The ten largest clones take up 1.4% to 1.5% of the sample. The CDR3 goes from the cysteine to the phenylalanine over 15 residues. Only the CDR3 DNA is retained, 45 bases long and in frame from the first base. Separate from the approximately 730-subject first cohort, the validation cohort of 120 subjects was the group to which the donors belonged.

As for this clone: Its cognate antigen has yet to be identified. The input lacks base qualities; no much larger clone sits a single base away.

Sequenced material: PBMCs. The rearrangement joined TRBV1 to TRBJ1-2; TRBD1, as called in the table, went unchecked against the DNA. TRBV1 is a recognized pseudogene. This clonotype was obtained from a woman between 18 and 29 years old in good health and CMV-seronegative. The sequence in DNA is TGCACCAGCAGAACTTACGGACAAATCGTCCATGGCTACACCTTC. This encodes CTSRTYGQIVHGYTF.